This T cell receptor (beta chain) was observed in a study of shared clonotypes between healthy human individuals. Study-wide findings and caveats: Few donors limited the genetic and exposure-history diversity represented. How much donors shared clonotypes was expected to be affected by sequencing depth.

For this clone: Its cognate antigen is unknown.

CDR3 length equals 13 residues. V lost 10 bases and J lost 5; bases outside the gene matches: 5. The germline gives CDR1 MNHEY, CDR2 SMNVEV (reference sequence). Terminally differentiated effector memory CD45RA+ cells were excluded by CCR7 positive selection of CD45RO-negative cells. TCRdb keeps only in-frame clones here, not all; method: immunoSEQ multiplex PCR. The sample includes millions of clones, approximately 95% seen only once; the top ten take 0.85% to 1.2%. Source material: naive CD8+ T cells sorted from blood. The rearrangement links TRBV27 to TRBJ1-5; 10 bases align to TRBD1. The clonotype was recovered from a man aged 18-30 years in good health. DNA for the CDR3: TGTGCCACCCCCGGGACAGGGGATCAGCCCCAGCATTTT. It codes for CATPGTGDQPQHF.